This T cell receptor (beta chain) is from a study of cytomegalovirus exposure and HLA in healthy donors. The CDR3 extends over 13 amino acids. Germline V gene data show CDR1 as MNHEY and CDR2 as SVGAGI. Trimming left V 7 bases short and J 4 bases short, with 13 bases between. Study results and limitations: Analysis was carried out at a later point, and it linked a missense DCLRE1C variant to TCR beta V- and J-gene trimming. In an earlier analysis, most TCR beta V segments were productive about 87% or about 30% of the time. Relative to equally common others, HLA-associated TCR beta chains showed greater clonal expansion in a later analysis.

Comment on this clone: The antigen is not known.

Amplification used 60 Vbeta primers and 13 Jbeta primers. TCRdb's table, derived via immunoSEQ multiplex PCR, lists solely in-frame clones and lacks some. The listing records roughly 60,000 clones. This chain joins TRBV6-5 and TRBJ1-1, with D perhaps TRBD1 (6 bases). The receptor was isolated from a woman aged 18-35 years in good health and CMV-seronegative. The sample comprised PBMCs. Here the CDR3 DNA reads TGTGCCAGCAAGAGGGGGTTGGGCACTGAAGCTTTCTTT. It codes for CASKRGLGTEAFF.